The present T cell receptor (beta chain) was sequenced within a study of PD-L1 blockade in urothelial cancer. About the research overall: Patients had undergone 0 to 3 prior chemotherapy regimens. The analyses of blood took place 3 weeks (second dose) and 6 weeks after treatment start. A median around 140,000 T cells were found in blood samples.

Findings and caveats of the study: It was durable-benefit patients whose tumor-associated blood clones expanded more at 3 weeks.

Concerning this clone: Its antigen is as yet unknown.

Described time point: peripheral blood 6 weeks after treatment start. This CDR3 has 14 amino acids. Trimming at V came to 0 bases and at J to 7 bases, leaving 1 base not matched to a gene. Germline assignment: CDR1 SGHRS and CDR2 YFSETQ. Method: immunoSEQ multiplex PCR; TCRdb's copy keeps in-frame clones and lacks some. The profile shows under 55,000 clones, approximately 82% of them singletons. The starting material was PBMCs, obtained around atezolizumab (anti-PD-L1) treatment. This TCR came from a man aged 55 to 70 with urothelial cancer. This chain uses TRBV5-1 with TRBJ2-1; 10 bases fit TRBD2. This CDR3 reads CASSLGTSGNEQFF. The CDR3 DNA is TGCGCCAGCAGCTTGGGGACTAGCGGAAATGAGCAGTTCTTC.